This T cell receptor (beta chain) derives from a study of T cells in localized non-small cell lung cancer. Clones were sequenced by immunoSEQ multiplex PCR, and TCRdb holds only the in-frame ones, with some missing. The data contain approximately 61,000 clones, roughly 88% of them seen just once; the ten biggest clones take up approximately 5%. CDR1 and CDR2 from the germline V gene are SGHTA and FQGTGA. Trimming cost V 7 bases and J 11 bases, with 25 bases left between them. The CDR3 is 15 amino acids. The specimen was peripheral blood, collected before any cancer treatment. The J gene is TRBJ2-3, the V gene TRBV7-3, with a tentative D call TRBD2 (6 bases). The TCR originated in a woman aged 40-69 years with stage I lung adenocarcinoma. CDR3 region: CASIQGTSPNEMQYF. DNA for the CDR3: TGTGCCAGCATCCAAGGGACTTCTCCGAACGAGATGCAGTATTTT. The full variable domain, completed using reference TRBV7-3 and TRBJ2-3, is GAGVSQTPSNKVTEKGKYVELRCDPISGHTALYWYRQSLGQGPEFLIYFQGTGAADDSGLPNDRFFAVRPEGSVSTLKIQRTERGDSAVYLCASIQGTSPNEMQYFGPGTRLTVL.